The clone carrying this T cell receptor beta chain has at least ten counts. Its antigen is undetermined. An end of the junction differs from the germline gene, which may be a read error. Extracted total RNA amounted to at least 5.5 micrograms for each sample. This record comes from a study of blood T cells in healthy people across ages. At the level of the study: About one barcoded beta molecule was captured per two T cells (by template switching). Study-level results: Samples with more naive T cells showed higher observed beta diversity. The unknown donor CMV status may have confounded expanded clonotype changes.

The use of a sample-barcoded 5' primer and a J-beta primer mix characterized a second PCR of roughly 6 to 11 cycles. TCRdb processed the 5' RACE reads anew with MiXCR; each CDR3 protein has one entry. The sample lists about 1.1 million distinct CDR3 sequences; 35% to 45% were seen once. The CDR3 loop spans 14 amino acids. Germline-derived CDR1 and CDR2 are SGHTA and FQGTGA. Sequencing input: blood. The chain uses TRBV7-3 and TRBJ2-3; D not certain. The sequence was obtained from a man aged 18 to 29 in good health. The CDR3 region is CASSLIGSTDTQYF. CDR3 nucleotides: TGTGCCAGCAGTTTAATAGGGTCCACAGATACGCAGTATTTT.